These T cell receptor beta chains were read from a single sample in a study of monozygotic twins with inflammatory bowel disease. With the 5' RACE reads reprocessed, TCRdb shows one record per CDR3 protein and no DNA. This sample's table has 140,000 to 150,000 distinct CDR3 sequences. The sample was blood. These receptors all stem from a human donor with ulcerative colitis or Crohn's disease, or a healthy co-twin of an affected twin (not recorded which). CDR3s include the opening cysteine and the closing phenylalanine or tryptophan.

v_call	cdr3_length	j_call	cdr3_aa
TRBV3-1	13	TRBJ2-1	CASSQGQALTQFF
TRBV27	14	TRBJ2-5	CASSQGLAGETQYF
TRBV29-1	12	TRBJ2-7	CSVGAGLSEQYF
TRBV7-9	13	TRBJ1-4	CASTSTDFGKLFF
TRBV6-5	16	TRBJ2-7	CASSLRTSGISYEQYF
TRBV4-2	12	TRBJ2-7	CASSQDKGLQYF
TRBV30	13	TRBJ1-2	CAWSGTGVSGYTF
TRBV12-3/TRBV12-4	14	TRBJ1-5	CASSPRTQREAQHF
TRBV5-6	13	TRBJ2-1	CASSFRAADEQFF
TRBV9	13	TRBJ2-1	CASSSSDREEQFF
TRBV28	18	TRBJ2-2	CASSLMGLADQNTGELFF
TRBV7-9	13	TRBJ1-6	CASSGHSNSPLHF
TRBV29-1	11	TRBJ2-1	CSDTSGNEQFF
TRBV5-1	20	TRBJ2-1	CASSLRGLAALDPGYNEQFF
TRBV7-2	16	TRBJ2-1	CASSLALAGGINEQFF
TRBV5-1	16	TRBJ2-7	CASSLVIAGGKYEQYF
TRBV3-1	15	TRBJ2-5	CASSQDITDQETQYF
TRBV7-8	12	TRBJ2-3	CASSLAEDTQYF
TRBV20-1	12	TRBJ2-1	CSPWEGPGEQFF
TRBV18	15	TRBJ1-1	CASSPTMDSNTEAFF
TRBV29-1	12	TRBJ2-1	CSATVWDNEQFF
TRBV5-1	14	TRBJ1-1	CASSIQGVNTEAFF
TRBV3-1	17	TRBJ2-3	CASSQVVRLLGTDTQYF
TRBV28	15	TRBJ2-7	CASSVTGGAPYEQYF
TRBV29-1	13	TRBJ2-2	CSVGSLNTGELFF
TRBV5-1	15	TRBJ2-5	CASSVQATSQETQYF
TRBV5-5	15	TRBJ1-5	CASSPLQGNHQPQHF
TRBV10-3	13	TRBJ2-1	CAVTGSSYNEQFF
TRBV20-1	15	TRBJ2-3	CSAPPLAGQKDTQYF
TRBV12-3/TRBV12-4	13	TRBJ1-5	CASSLTREQPQHF
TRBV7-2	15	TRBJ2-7	CASSRTSDSSYEQYF
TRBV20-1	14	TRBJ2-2	CSARVNGASGELFF
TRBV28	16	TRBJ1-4	CASSFSPPASYEKLFF
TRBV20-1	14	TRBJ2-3	CSAAPNTGTDTQYF
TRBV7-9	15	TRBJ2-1	CASSRTGGVTHEQFF
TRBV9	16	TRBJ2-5	CASSAPGLAGQETQYF
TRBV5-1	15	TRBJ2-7	CASNGRASGNYEQYF
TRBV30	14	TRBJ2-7	CAWSATGLAGEQYF
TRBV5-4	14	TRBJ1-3	CASSRENSGNTIYF
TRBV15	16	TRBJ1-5	CATSRDSVYSNQPQHF
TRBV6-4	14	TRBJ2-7	CASSDSNNSYEQYF
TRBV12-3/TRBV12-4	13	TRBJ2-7	CASSLSNGGEQYF
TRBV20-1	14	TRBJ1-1	CSAMRASGRTEAFF
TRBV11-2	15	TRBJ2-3	CASSPAEWSTDTQYF
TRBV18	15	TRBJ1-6	CASSRDNWQNSPLHF
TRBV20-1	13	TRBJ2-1	CSARDPSRNEQFF
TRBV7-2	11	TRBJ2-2	CASRVAEELFF
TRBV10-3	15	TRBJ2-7	CAISGVAGGPYEQYF
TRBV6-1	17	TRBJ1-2	CASTLEGAAPPLRGYTF
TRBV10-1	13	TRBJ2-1	CASSEQGPNEQFF
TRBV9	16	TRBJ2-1	CASSKVGEPPYNEQFF
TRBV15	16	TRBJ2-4	CATSRPLGLAKNIQYF
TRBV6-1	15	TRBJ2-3	CASSEGTGRTDTQYF
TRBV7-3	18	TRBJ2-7	CASSPTGNRDRGSYEQYF
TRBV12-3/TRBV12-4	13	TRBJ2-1	CASSPPPGSKQFF
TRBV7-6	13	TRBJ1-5	CASSLTDDQPQHF
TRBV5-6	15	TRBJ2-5	CASTRATGIQETQYF
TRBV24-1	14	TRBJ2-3	CATALRDYTDTQYF
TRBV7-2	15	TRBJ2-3	CASSSTLVQADTQYF
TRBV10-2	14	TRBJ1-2	CASSESAGVYGYTF